The present T cell receptor (beta chain) was sequenced within a study of cytomegalovirus exposure and HLA in healthy donors. This clone was seen a single time. What it recognizes is unknown. Findings and caveats of the study: Specific recognition of CMV antigens was confirmed in vitro for a few chains (all CMV-associated). 164 TCR beta chains were listed as cytomegalovirus-associated. While the bulk of TCR sequences proved rare, some public TCRs turned up in many donors.

Germline values: CDR1 MNHEY, CDR2 SMNVEV (reference sequence). The CDR3 consists of 16 residues. V was cut by 5 bases and J by 1 base, with 14 bases left in between. Libraries were prepared by immunoSEQ multiplex PCR; TCRdb keeps only in-frame clonotypes and omits some of them. Here the sample spans tens of thousands of clones, 80% to 95% being singletons. This TCR was sampled from a woman aged 30 to 39 in good health and CMV-seronegative. The sequenced sample was PBMCs. This chain connects TRBV27 to TRBJ2-2; tentatively, D is TRBD2 (5 bases). CDR3: CASSPIDRGNTGELFF. CDR3 nucleotide sequence: TGTGCCAGCAGTCCCATTGACCGGGGGAACACCGGGGAGCTGTTTTTT.